These T cell receptor beta chains were read from a single sample in a study of control samples from healthy donors and cancer patients. Measured with immunoSEQ multiplex PCR; TCRdb has only the in-frame clones, and not every one. The data show approximately 93,000 clones, 85% to 90% seen once. The sample comprised PBMCs. The receptors come from a woman between 50 and 59 years old with colorectal cancer. The CDR3 runs from the conserved cysteine through the conserved F or W.

j_call v_call cdr3_aa
TRBJ2-2 TRBV6-2/TRBV6-3 CASSYETGGETGELFF
TRBJ2-1 TRBV28 CASSPPGPYNEQFF
TRBJ1-6 TRBV28 CASSLGGEFSYNSPLHF
TRBJ2-2 TRBV18 CASSLGTANTGELFF
TRBJ1-2 TRBV18 CASSPDTAYGYTF
TRBJ2-3 TRBV10-1 CASSAAGETSTDTQYF
TRBJ2-4 TRBV27 CASSPGDIQYF
TRBJ2-2 TRBV9 CASSPRPTENTGELFF
TRBJ2-6 TRBV30 CAWGTAGANVLTF
TRBJ1-6 TRBV19 CASSILRQTDSPLHF
TRBJ1-1 TRBV10-1 CASSDFTEAFF
TRBJ1-2 TRBV7-8 CASSLNSNYGYTF
TRBJ1-2 TRBV10-3 CAIRGQGTNYGYTF
TRBJ1-1 TRBV6-5 CASSKGRVPEAFF
TRBJ1-6 TRBV5-1 CASSLGGQSGYNSPLHF
TRBJ2-1 TRBV28 CASSLWGKGSYNEQFF
TRBJ1-4 TRBV2 CASRKGAANEKLFF
TRBJ1-5 TRBV7-2 CASSLAAGGLQPQHF
TRBJ2-1 TRBV7-2 CASSPGGISYNEQFF
TRBJ1-6 TRBV28 CASSLGGSPLHF
TRBJ2-1 TRBV10-1 CASSDSGAGDNEQFF
TRBJ2-5 TRBV2 CASRPQGGGETQYF
TRBJ2-1 TRBV2 CASSEVNEQFF
TRBJ1-4 TRBV9 CASSPRDGGETNEKLFF
TRBJ2-1 TRBV7-2 CASSLYRGLRNEQFF
TRBJ2-5 TRBV6-2/TRBV6-3 CASSPDWGSGGTQYF